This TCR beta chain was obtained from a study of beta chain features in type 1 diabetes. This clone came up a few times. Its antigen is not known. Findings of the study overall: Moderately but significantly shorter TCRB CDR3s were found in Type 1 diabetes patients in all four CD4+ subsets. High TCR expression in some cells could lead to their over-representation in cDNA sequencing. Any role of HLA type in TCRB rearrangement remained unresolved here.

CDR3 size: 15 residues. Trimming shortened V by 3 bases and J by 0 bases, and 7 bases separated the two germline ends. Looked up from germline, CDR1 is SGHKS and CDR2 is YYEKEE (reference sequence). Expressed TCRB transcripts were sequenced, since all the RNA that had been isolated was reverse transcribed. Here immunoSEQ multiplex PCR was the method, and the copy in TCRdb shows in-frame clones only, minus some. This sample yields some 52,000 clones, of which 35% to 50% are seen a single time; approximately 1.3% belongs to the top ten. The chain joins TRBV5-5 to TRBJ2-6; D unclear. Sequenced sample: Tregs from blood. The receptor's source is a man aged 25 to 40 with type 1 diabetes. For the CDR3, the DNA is TGTGCCAGCAGCTCCTCAGGCTCTGGGGCCAACGTCCTGACTTTC. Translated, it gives CASSSSGSGANVLTF.